The 13 T cell receptor beta chains listed next were all sequenced from one sample in a study of cytomegalovirus exposure and HLA in healthy donors. 60 Vbeta and 13 Jbeta primers were used in PCR. Profiling relied on immunoSEQ multiplex PCR, and the TCRdb table lists in-frame clones only, not all of them. The data contain more than 85,000 clones, approximately 82% of them singletons. The sequencing input was PBMCs. These receptors were collected from a man under 40 in good health and CMV-seropositive.

The chain recombines TRBV30 with TRBJ2-6, with TRBD2 as a possible D gene (5 bases). Germline CDR1 and CDR2: GTSNPN and SVGIG (reference sequence). The CDR3 spans 14 residues. V lost 2 bases, J lost 0 bases, and 5 bases lay in between. The CDR3: CAWSRGSGANVLTF. As DNA, the CDR3 is TGTGCCTGGAGTCGGGGCTCTGGGGCCAACGTCCTGACTTTC.

This clone was counted a single time. The CDR3 coding sequence is TGCAGCGTTGGTGGACAGGGCGCGCGAGGGGCCAACGTCCTGACTTTC. It translates to CSVGGQGARGANVLTF. The V call is TRBV29-1, the J call TRBJ2-6; 8 nucleotides match TRBD1. The CDR3 sequence is 16 residues long. The junction had 9 bases not matched to a gene; V was cut back by 4 bases and J by 4 bases. Germline CDR1 SQVTM, CDR2 ANQGSEA.

The chain carries TRBV7-8 and TRBJ1-5; D may be TRBD1 (5 bases). The germline CDR1 and CDR2 sequences are SGHVS and FQNEAQ. The length of the CDR3 is 12 residues. Trimming removed 0 bases at V and 11 bases at J, with 8 bases between. The CDR3 spells CASSLAGLSQHF. For the CDR3, the DNA is TGTGCCAGCAGCTTAGCGGGGCTTTCCCAGCATTTT. The full variable domain, its missing parts supplied by reference TRBV7-8 and TRBJ1-5, is GAGVSQSPRYKVAKRGQDVALRCDPISGHVSLFWYQQALGQGPEFLTYFQNEAQLDKSGLPSDRFFAERPEGSVSTLKIQRTQQEDSAVYLCASSLAGLSQHFGDGTRLSIL.

As to this clone: The same CDR3 arises from other DNA sequences in this sample as well. The rearrangement uses TRBV6-6 and TRBJ1-6; D is possibly TRBD1 (6 bases). Germline V lookup: CDR1 MNHNY, CDR2 SVGAGI (reference sequence). Trimming took off 6 bases at V and 9 bases at J, with 15 bases between the two ends. The CDR3 contains 14 residues. CDR3 loop: CASRPAGAGSPLHF. Here the CDR3 DNA reads TGTGCCAGCAGGCCCGCGGGGGCGGGTTCACCCCTCCACTTT.

The table lists this clone with a count of one. The V and J genes are TRBV11-2 and TRBJ2-7; 10 bases are a match to TRBD1. The trim removed 0 bases at V and 5 bases at J, leaving 4 bases unmatched. This CDR3 has 15 residues. Looked up from germline, CDR1 is SGHAT and CDR2 is FQNNGV. CDR3 sequence (DNA): TGTGCCAGCAGCTTAGAGACAGGGGGCTGGGACGAGCAGTACTTC. Protein product: CASSLETGGWDEQYF.

The chain has TRBV5-5 and TRBJ1-1, with 11 bases aligning to TRBD1. The CDR3 has 14 residues. Germline V CDR1 and CDR2: SGHKS, YYEKEE (reference sequence). The V segment lost 4 bases and the J segment 6 bases; nucleotides outside the gene matches: 5. CDR3 residues: CASSQGTGGPEAFF. DNA for the CDR3: TGTGCCAGCAGCCAAGGGACAGGGGGGCCTGAAGCTTTCTTT.

This chain links TRBV28 with TRBJ1-1; 7 bases map to TRBD1. The germline gives CDR1 MDHEN, CDR2 SYDVKM. This CDR3 has 13 amino acids. Losses at the gene ends were 7 bases for V and 5 bases for J; bases not matched to a gene: 7. The CDR3 nucleotides are TGTGCCAGCAAAACAGGGGCGTGGACTGAAGCTTTCTTT. It specifies CASKTGAWTEAFF.

The chain combines TRBV30 with TRBJ2-7, with 9 bases identical to TRBD2. V gave up 0 bases and J gave up 6 bases; unmatched junction bases: 9. Looked up from germline, CDR1 is GTSNPN and CDR2 is SVGIG (reference sequence). This CDR3 is built from 15 residues. The CDR3 region is CAWSVSRGGKVEQYF. DNA for the CDR3: TGTGCCTGGAGTGTATCGCGGGGGGGAAAAGTCGAGCAGTACTTC. The full variable domain, with the rest looked up from reference TRBV30 and TRBJ2-7, is SQTIHQWPATLVQPVGSPLSLECTVEGTSNPNLYWYRQAAGRGLQLLFYSVGIGQISSEVPQNLSASRPQDRQFILSSKKLLLSDSGFYLCAWSVSRGGKVEQYFGPGTRLTVT.

V is TRBV4-2 and J is TRBJ1-5; 9 bases fit TRBD1. Germline CDR1 reads LGHNA; CDR2 reads YNFKEQ. There are 15 residues in the CDR3. V gave up 4 bases and J gave up 4 bases; unmatched junction bases: 5. CDR3 nucleotides: TGTGCCAGCAGCCCCGGGACAGGGCTAAATCAGCCCCAGCATTTT. Its translation is CASSPGTGLNQPQHF.

This chain joins TRBV5-6 and TRBJ2-7; 9 bases are a match to TRBD1. The CDR3 extends over 16 amino acids. In germline, CDR1 is SGHDT, CDR2 YYEEEE. J lost 3 bases, V lost 4 bases, and 11 bases had no gene match. The CDR3 DNA is TGTGCCAGCAGCCCCCACACACAGGGGGCGAACTACGAGCAGTACTTC. Translated: CASSPHTQGANYEQYF.

This clone occurred once. The chain couples TRBV6-1 to TRBJ1-1; D remains unclear. The CDR3 covers 13 residues. Looked up from germline, CDR1 is MNHNS and CDR2 is SASEGT. V was trimmed by 7 bases and J by 4 bases, leaving 13 bases between them. CDR3 coding DNA: TGTGCCAGCACCCGCGGGTGGGGCACTGAAGCTTTCTTT. It yields the protein CASTRGWGTEAFF.

This clone was detected a few times. The chain couples TRBV6-1 to TRBJ2-7; 7 bases are shared with TRBD1. The germline gives CDR1 MNHNS, CDR2 SASEGT. The CDR3 spans 12 residues. V dropped 4 bases and J dropped 6; count of bases not matched to a gene: 3. CDR3 sequence reads: CASSGTGAEQYF. CDR3 bases: TGTGCCAGCAGTGGTACAGGGGCCGAGCAGTACTTC.

The genes are TRBV19 and TRBJ2-1; D gene uncertain. Trimming stripped 3 bases from V and 6 bases from J, with 9 bases between. The length of the CDR3 is 13 residues. The V gene's germline CDR1 is LNHDA and CDR2 SQIVND (reference sequence). CDR3 residues: CASSIRPSNEQFF. CDR3 DNA sequence: TGTGCCAGTAGTATCCGTCCGAGCAATGAGCAGTTCTTC.